This T cell receptor (beta chain) was identified during a study of T cell responses to AZD1222 COVID-19 vaccine. As for the study in general: Pooled in the analysis were second doses at about 4 or about 12 weeks. Findings and caveats of the study: The donors showed a predominance of white British ancestry and of females, with possible underestimation of clonal diversity. Vaccine-related CD4 TCRs covered spike, predominating at 160-218 and 743-854.

Assay: immunoSEQ multiplex PCR; the TCRdb copy retains only in-frame clones and omits some. The sample includes roughly 100,000 clones, around 91% of them seen just once. From germline, CDR1 is MNHEY and CDR2 SMNVEV (reference sequence). The V and J ends lost 7 bases and 2 bases, in that order; junction bases with no gene match: 9. The CDR3 is made up of 18 amino acids. Note on this clone: Its antigen is as yet unknown.

The genes are TRBV27 and TRBJ2-1, with 15 bases lining up with TRBD2. This clonotype was sampled from an adult in good health. Sequencing was performed on peripheral blood, taken on day 0 of AZD1222 vaccination. CDR3 amino acids: CASTGTSGGPSTYNEQFF. CDR3 DNA sequence: TGTGCCAGCACTGGGACTAGCGGGGGGCCGAGCACCTACAATGAGCAGTTCTTC.